These 3 T cell receptor beta chains originate from one sample sequenced in a study of T cell clonotyping in hematopoietic cell transplantation. TCRdb's table, derived via immunoSEQ multiplex PCR, lists solely in-frame clones and lacks some. This sample has 30,000 to 45,000 clones, with about 87% found just once. Sequencing was carried out using peripheral blood mononuclear cells. These receptors were collected from a woman in her 40s in good health. Some clones in this sample may be carry-over from other donors' samples.

The chain carries TRBV14 and TRBJ1-1; D is unresolved. This CDR3 is built from 12 residues. Germline V CDR1 and CDR2: SGHDN, FVKESK. The V end was cut by 0 bases, the J end by 7 bases, with 6 bases between. This chain's CDR3 is CASSQDSSEAFF. Here the CDR3 DNA reads TGTGCCAGCAGCCAAGATTCCAGTGAAGCTTTCTTT.

This clone has just one count. This chain uses TRBV7-9 with TRBJ2-3; 12 positions match TRBD2. CDR1 and CDR2 from the germline V gene are SEHNR and FQNEAQ (reference sequence). J lost 2 bases, V lost 5 bases, and 5 bases had no gene match. The CDR3 is made up of 16 amino acids. CDR3 bases: TGTGCCAGCAGCCCGGGACTAGCGGGCCCCACAGATACGCAGTATTTT. It specifies CASSPGLAGPTDTQYF.

The rearrangement links TRBV5-1 to TRBJ2-7; TRBD1 might be the D (6 bases). CDR1 and CDR2 (germline): SGHRS, YFSETQ. CDR3 length equals 13 residues. Trimming took 4 bases from V and 6 from J, leaving 14 bases between them. CDR3 sequence reads: CASSPLGALEQYF. The CDR3 nucleotides read TGCGCCAGCAGCCCTCTGGGGGCACTCGAGCAGTACTTC.